The 19 T cell receptor beta chains listed next were all sequenced from one sample in a study of blood T cell repertoires in COVID-19. Method: immunoSEQ multiplex PCR; TCRdb's copy keeps in-frame clones and lacks some. The sample lists roughly 280,000 clones, around 87% seen once, with roughly 4.9% in the top ten. The sample comprised peripheral blood. These receptors all stem from a woman in her sixties or seventies with COVID-19, enrolled during active disease.

The chain combines TRBV6-5 with TRBJ1-2, with D unclear. The CDR3 extends over 14 amino acids. Germline-derived CDR1 and CDR2 are MNHEY and SVGAGI. V lost 6 bases and J 0 bases, leaving 11 bases between the germline ends. DNA for the CDR3: TGTGCCAGCAGCCAAACAGACCCTAACTATGGCTACACCTTC. Protein sequence: CASSQTDPNYGYTF.

The rearrangement links TRBV7-8 to TRBJ1-2; D is possibly TRBD1 (6 bases). Trimming stripped 1 base from V and 4 bases from J, with 19 bases between. Germline lookup yields CDR1 SGHVS and CDR2 FQNEAQ. The CDR3 is 17 amino acids. CDR3 sequence: CASSLGGGVARSYGYTF. Written as DNA, the CDR3 is TGTGCCAGCAGCTTAGGAGGGGGGGTGGCAAGATCCTATGGCTACACCTTC.

The rearrangement joins TRBV27 to TRBJ2-3, with D possibly TRBD2 on 5 matching bases. The CDR3 consists of 15 residues. Germline V CDR1 and CDR2: MNHEY, SMNVEV (reference sequence). The V end lost 6 bases, the J end lost 2 bases, and 15 bases lay between the germline ends. CDR3: CASRAPGFFTDTQYF. The CDR3 DNA reads TGTGCCAGCAGAGCCCCGGGGTTTTTCACAGATACGCAGTATTTT.

V and J are TRBV18 and TRBJ2-1, with TRBD2 matching over 8 bases. V trimming: 1 base; J trimming: 2 bases; junction bases outside the gene matches: 4. The CDR3 covers 16 residues. CDR1 and CDR2 from the germline V gene are KGHSH and LQKENI. CDR3 bases: TGTGCCAGCTCACCACGACTAGCGCGACCCTACAATGAGCAGTTCTTC. This translates into CASSPRLARPYNEQFF. The full variable domain, rest sourced from reference TRBV18 and TRBJ2-1, is NAGVMQNPRHLVRRRGQEARLRCSPMKGHSHVYWYRQLPEEGLKFMVYLQKENIIDESGMPKERFSAEFPKEGPSILRIQQVVRGDSAAYFCASSPRLARPYNEQFFGPGTRLTVL.

The chain recombines TRBV29-1 with TRBJ2-7, with 11 bases identical to TRBD2. The CDR3 has 13 residues. After removal of 6 bases from V and 0 bases from J, the junction contained 1 base not matched to a gene. The germline V gene encodes CDR1 SQVTM and CDR2 ANQGSEA. The CDR3 region is CSVGTSGSYEQYF. In DNA, the CDR3 is TGCAGCGTAGGGACTAGCGGCTCCTACGAGCAGTACTTC.

The chain couples TRBV21-1 to TRBJ2-2; no check of the table's D call, TRBD1, against the DNA was made. TRBV21-1 has pseudogene status. CDR3 length equals 17 residues. For the CDR3, the DNA is TGTGCCAGCAGCAGAAGGACAGGCAACGCGAACACCGGGGAGCTGTTTTTT. Residues: CASSRRTGNANTGELFF.

The chain links TRBV19 to TRBJ1-1; 8 positions match TRBD1. The CDR3 extends over 16 amino acids. Germline V gene lookup returns CDR1 LNHDA and CDR2 SQIVND (reference sequence). V shed 5 bases, J shed 0 bases, and the junction held 8 bases outside the gene matches. CDR3 nucleotide sequence: TGTGCCAGTAGTGCCACAGGGGGATTGATGAACACTGAAGCTTTCTTT. Amino acids: CASSATGGLMNTEAFF. The full variable domain, with the rest looked up from reference TRBV19 and TRBJ1-1, is DGGITQSPKYLFRKEGQNVTLSCEQNLNHDAMYWYRQDPGQGLRLIYYSQIVNDFQKGDIAEGYSVSREKKESFPLTVTSAQKNPTAFYLCASSATGGLMNTEAFFGQGTRLTVV.

This chain uses TRBV6-5 with TRBJ1-2; possible D gene TRBD1, 6 bases. CDR1 is MNHEY and CDR2 is SVGAGI in the germline V gene. The V end lost 5 bases, the J end lost 6 bases, and 13 bases lay between the germline ends. The CDR3 contains 13 residues. In DNA form, the CDR3 reads TGTGCCAGCAGTAGTGGACAGTTTCATGGCTACACCTTC. Translating it yields CASSSGQFHGYTF.

The V and J genes are TRBV5-4 and TRBJ2-3; a possible D gene is TRBD1 (6 bases). V was cut by 6 bases and J by 6 bases, with 20 bases left in between. CDR3 length: 15 residues. Germline-derived CDR1 and CDR2 are SGHNT and YYREEE (reference sequence). The CDR3 loop is CASNIGTGMGDTQYF. The CDR3 DNA follows: TGTGCCAGCAACATCGGAACAGGGATGGGTGATACGCAGTATTTT. Full variable domain (outside the CDR3, taken from reference TRBV5-4 and TRBJ2-3): ETGVTQSPTHLIKTRGQQVTLRCSSQSGHNTVSWYQQALGQGPQFIFQYYREEENGRGNFPPRFSGLQFPNYSSELNVNALELDDSALYLCASNIGTGMGDTQYFGPGTRLTVL.

The chain links TRBV19 to TRBJ1-5, with TRBD1 identical over 8 bases. Trimming removed 5 bases from V and 6 bases from J; junction bases left unmatched: 3. The CDR3 is 13 residues long. Germline CDR1 and CDR2: LNHDA and SQIVND (reference sequence). CDR3 DNA sequence: TGTGCCAGTAGTGGGCAGGGGGCTCAGCCCCAGCATTTT. The encoded protein is CASSGQGAQPQHF.

The sample holds a few counts of this clone. The gene calls are TRBV19 and TRBJ2-7; D unclear. Trimming stripped 4 bases from V and 8 bases from J, with 18 bases between. The CDR3 covers 14 residues. The germline CDR1 and CDR2 sequences are LNHDA and SQIVND (reference sequence). The DNA for the CDR3 is TGTGCCAGTAGTACACCCCCTTTAGTTGTCAAGCAGTACTTC. This encodes CASSTPPLVVKQYF.

The chain couples TRBV7-2 to TRBJ1-5, with a possible D match to TRBD1 (5 bases). V was trimmed by 5 bases and J by 4 bases, leaving 15 bases between them. This CDR3 has 15 amino acids. Germline CDR1 is SGHTA and CDR2 is FQGNSA. The CDR3 protein is CASSPPGGINQPQHF. The CDR3, as DNA: TGTGCCAGCAGCCCCCCGGGGGGGATTAATCAGCCCCAGCATTTT.

The chain combines TRBV28 with TRBJ2-2; 15 bases fit TRBD2. CDR3 length: 18 amino acids. V lost 1 base to trimming and J lost 2 bases; unmatched junction nucleotides: 2. Germline CDR1 MDHEN, CDR2 SYDVKM. This chain's CDR3 is CASSLSGLAGGNTGELFF. The CDR3 DNA follows: TGTGCCAGCAGTTTATCGGGACTAGCGGGAGGAAACACCGGGGAGCTGTTTTTT.

Worth noting for this clone: The sample holds other DNA sequences that translate to the same CDR3. The chain is built from TRBV28 and TRBJ1-2; D is unclear. The length of the CDR3 is 11 residues. Trimming left V 4 bases short and J 8 bases short, with 8 bases between. Per the germline V gene, CDR1 is MDHEN and CDR2 is SYDVKM. The CDR3 DNA reads as TGTGCCAGCAGTTCCCGGCGGGGCTACACCTTC. This codes for CASSSRRGYTF.

The chain couples TRBV28 to TRBJ1-2; D gene uncertain. Germline V CDR1 and CDR2: MDHEN, SYDVKM. The V and J ends lost 7 bases and 8 bases respectively, with 14 bases between them. CDR3 length equals 12 residues. The CDR3 DNA sequence: TGTGCCAGCAATGGACTGATTAAAGGCTACACCTTC. This translates into CASNGLIKGYTF.

Of note for this clone: Other DNA sequences in the sample encode the same CDR3. The CDR3 nucleotides are TGTGCCAGCAGGGAGAGCACAGATACGCAGTATTTT. Its translation: CASRESTDTQYF. V gene TRBV28 combines with J gene TRBJ2-3, with D uncertain. Germline values: CDR1 MDHEN, CDR2 SYDVKM. V was pared by 6 bases and J by 0 bases, with 4 bases between. This CDR3 is built from 12 residues.

The chain couples TRBV7-6 to TRBJ2-2, with 10 bases lining up with TRBD2. The J segment lost 4 bases and the V segment lost 5 bases, leaving 13 bases of the junction unmatched. This CDR3 comprises 18 residues. Germline V CDR1 and CDR2: SGHVS, FNYEAQ. In DNA, the CDR3 is TGTGCCAGCAGCCCAACCTCCGGGACTAGCGAGGGCACCGGGGAGCTGTTTTTT. This codes for CASSPTSGTSEGTGELFF.

The chain links TRBV28 to TRBJ2-5; tentative D call: TRBD1 (7 bases). The CDR3 consists of 14 residues. The V gene's germline CDR1 is MDHEN and CDR2 SYDVKM. V was cut by 4 bases and J by 5 bases, with 14 bases left in between. CDR3 region: CASSSAAGGETQYF. DNA of the CDR3: TGTGCCAGCAGTTCAGCCGCAGGGGGGGAGACCCAGTACTTC.

A few counts support this clone. The chain is built from TRBV9 and TRBJ1-4; D ambiguous. The CDR3 loop spans 15 amino acids. Germline-derived CDR1 and CDR2 are SGDLS and YYNGEE. Trimming removed 0 bases from V and 8 bases from J, with 14 bases in between. The CDR3 reads CASSVAGSGNEKLFF. In nucleotides, the CDR3 is TGTGCCAGCAGCGTAGCGGGATCTGGGAACGAAAAACTGTTTTTT.